A selection of T cell receptor beta chains follows, all from one sample in a study of immune heterogeneity within non-small cell lung tumors. TCRdb independently ran MiXCR on the multiplex PCR reads; one entry per CDR3 protein. The repertoire holds around 9,800 distinct CDR3 sequences, about 20% seen once, with under 4% in the top ten. The sequencing input was lung tumor tissue. Receptor source: a man in his sixties with non-small cell lung cancer. The CDR3 runs from the conserved cysteine through the conserved F or W. The D gene is left open where the match is weak. Only some rows state a clone size, as once, few, many or a class for expanded clones.

d_call j_call v_call clone_size cdr3_nt cdr3_aa
TRBD2 TRBJ2-7 TRBV6-1 medium-sized TGTGCCAGCAGTGCGACCACAATAGCGGGAGAGGACGAGCAGTACTTC CASSATTIAGEDEQYF
TRBD1 TRBJ1-4 TRBV3-1 NA TGTGCCAGCAGCCGGGAGAGACTGGCAGGGGGTGAAAAACTGTTTTTT CASSRERLAGGEKLFF
NA TRBJ2-1 TRBV11-3 NA TGTGCCAGCAGCCCTGGGGGGGGGCACGGCAATGAGCAGTTCTTC CASSPGGGHGNEQFF
TRBD1 TRBJ2-6 TRBV19 NA TGTGCCAGTAGCTGGGACAGGGTTGGGGCCAACGTCCTGACTTTC CASSWDRVGANVLTF
TRBD2 TRBJ2-3 TRBV11-3 medium-sized TGTGCCAGCGGAAACCCCCCGGGGGGGGCTAGCGGCACAGATACGCAGTATTTT CASGNPPGGASGTDTQYF
NA TRBJ2-7 TRBV7-2 medium-sized TGTGCCAGCAGTAAATGGCAGCCCAACGAGCAGTACTTC CASSKWQPNEQYF
TRBD2 TRBJ2-7 TRBV20-1 many TGCAGTGCCCGGACTAGCTCCTACGAGCAGTACTTC CSARTSSYEQYF
NA TRBJ2-7 TRBV3-1 medium-sized TGTGCCAGCAGCCAAGATGTACAGGAGCAGTACTTC CASSQDVQEQYF
TRBD1 TRBJ2-5 TRBV4-2 NA TGTGCCAGCAGCCAAGATCCTCAGGGGGCTCGAGGAGAGACCCAGTACTTC CASSQDPQGARGETQYF
TRBD2 TRBJ2-1 TRBV20-1 NA TGCAGTGCTCAAACTAGCGGGAGGCGGACCTACAATGAGCAGTTCTTC CSAQTSGRRTYNEQFF
NA TRBJ1-5 TRBV15 few TGTGCCACCCGGCAGGGAATCAATCAGCCCCAGCATTTT CATRQGINQPQHF
NA TRBJ2-5 TRBV20-1 NA TGCAGTGCTAGAACACAGGGCGTAGAGACCCAGTACTTC CSARTQGVETQYF
NA TRBJ2-6 TRBV7-3 few TGTGCCAGCAGCTTTGGGGGGGCGGCTGGGGCCAACGTCCTGACTTTC CASSFGGAAGANVLTF
TRBD2 TRBJ2-7 TRBV7-6 medium-sized TGTGCCAGCAGCCCTTACCCACGGACTAGCGGGACTACCTACGAGCAGTACTTC CASSPYPRTSGTTYEQYF
TRBD2 TRBJ2-3 TRBV5-1 few TGCGCCAGCAGCTCCGGGACTAGCGGGGGCCACGATACGCAGTATTTT CASSSGTSGGHDTQYF
NA TRBJ1-1 TRBV20-1 medium-sized TGCAGTGCTACCAGACAGGCCCCGTCCGAAGCTTTCTTT CSATRQAPSEAFF
NA TRBJ1-1 TRBV7-9 NA TGTGCCAGCAGCCCTTTGGTTGAAGCTTTCTTT CASSPLVEAFF
NA TRBJ1-2 TRBV20-1 many TGCAGTGCTAGAGGACCGGGGGCGCGGGGGGGGGGCTACACCTTC CSARGPGARGGGYTF
TRBD2 TRBJ2-7 TRBV20-1 medium-sized TGCAGTGCTAGAGGGGGGGGACTAGCGGGCCCAGGCGGGCAGTACTTC CSARGGGLAGPGGQYF
NA TRBJ1-6 TRBV5-1 medium-sized TGCGCCAGCAGCCCCACGGGCCCGTATAATTCACCCCTCCACTTT CASSPTGPYNSPLHF